These 28 T cell receptor beta chains originate from one sample sequenced in a study of cytotoxic CD8 clonotypes in ibrutinib-treated CLL. The assay was immunoSEQ multiplex PCR, and TCRdb's table has in-frame clones only and misses some. The top ten clones hold around 3.3% of a sample with fewer than 150,000 clones, around four fifths of them seen once. The source was PBMCs, collected after 24 months of ibrutinib treatment. All receptors come from a human donor with chronic lymphocytic leukemia.

This chain connects TRBV19 to TRBJ2-4, with D tentatively TRBD1 (6 bases). Trimming removed 10 bases from V and 1 base from J, with 11 bases in between. The CDR3 is 13 residues long. CDR1 and CDR2 (germline): LNHDA, SQIVND (reference sequence). CDR3 sequence: CATEGEAKNIQYF. In DNA, the CDR3 is TGTGCCACCGAGGGGGAGGCCAAAAACATTCAGTACTTC.

The chain joins TRBV4-1 to TRBJ2-2; no reliable D call. There are 18 residues in the CDR3. Per germline, CDR1 MGHRA and CDR2 YSYEKL. Trimming stripped 4 bases from V and 2 bases from J, with 20 bases between. The CDR3 region has the DNA TGCGCCAGCAGCCCTCTACCACAGCCAGGTCCAAACACCGGGGAGCTGTTTTTT. Translated, it gives CASSPLPQPGPNTGELFF.

The chain links TRBV11-2 to TRBJ2-5; 11 bases are shared with TRBD2. V trimming: 5 bases; J trimming: 4 bases; junction bases outside the gene matches: 9. The CDR3 spans 16 residues. Per germline, CDR1 SGHAT and CDR2 FQNNGV. CDR3 protein: CASSSGTSGFLETQYF. CDR3 in DNA: TGTGCCAGCAGCAGTGGGACTAGCGGTTTCCTAGAGACCCAGTACTTC.

This chain joins TRBV7-2 and TRBJ1-1, with 8 bases matching TRBD1. The germline V gene has CDR1 SGHTA and CDR2 FQGNSA. This CDR3 has 14 residues. V dropped 0 bases and J dropped 11; count of bases not matched to a gene: 8. CDR3 residues: CASSLAPGGRGAFF. The CDR3 nucleotides are TGTGCCAGCAGCTTAGCTCCAGGGGGCCGGGGTGCTTTCTTT.

This clone has only a few counts. The rearrangement links TRBV19 to TRBJ1-2; the D is unclear. Trimming took 4 bases from V and 3 from J, leaving 15 bases between them. The CDR3 loop spans 15 amino acids. Germline CDR1 reads LNHDA; CDR2 reads SQIVND (reference sequence). DNA of the CDR3: TGTGCCAGTAGTACAAGGCAGGTGGTTGACTATGGCTACACCTTC. This encodes CASSTRQVVDYGYTF. The variable domain in full, completed from reference TRBV19 and TRBJ1-2, reads DGGITQSPKYLFRKEGQNVTLSCEQNLNHDAMYWYRQDPGQGLRLIYYSQIVNDFQKGDIAEGYSVSREKKESFPLTVTSAQKNPTAFYLCASSTRQVVDYGYTFGSGTRLTVV.

The V and J genes are TRBV20-1 and TRBJ1-4; 7 bases match TRBD1. V was clipped by 5 bases and J by 8 bases; unmatched bases: 2. This CDR3 has 11 residues. Germline V lookup: CDR1 DFQATT, CDR2 SNEGSKA (reference sequence). CDR3 coding DNA: TGCAGTGCTGACAGGGAAGAAAAACTGTTTTTT. Its protein is CSADREEKLFF.

The chain recombines TRBV6-5 with TRBJ2-3; perhaps TRBD2 as D (5 bases). With 2 bases removed from V and 6 bases from J, the gap between germline ends came to 15 bases. Germline CDR1 is MNHEY and CDR2 is SVGAGI. The CDR3 totals 15 residues. As DNA, the CDR3 is TGTGCCAGCAGTTACATCGGGAACTCCGCGGATACGCAGTATTTT. Translated: CASSYIGNSADTQYF.

The sample holds a few counts of this clone. V usage is TRBV6-5 and J usage is TRBJ1-1; D call uncertain. The germline CDR1 and CDR2 sequences are MNHEY and SVGAGI. V was cut by 2 bases and J by 4 bases, with 14 bases left in between. The CDR3 has 15 residues. CDR3 DNA sequence: TGTGCCAGCAGTTACCTGCCCGGAAGATCCACTGAAGCTTTCTTT. Protein: CASSYLPGRSTEAFF.

CDR3: CASGREAEAFF. The CDR3 coding sequence is TGTGCCAGCGGGAGAGAGGCTGAAGCTTTCTTT. The rearrangement links TRBV6-5 to TRBJ1-1; D unresolved. V was shortened by 8 bases and J by 6 bases, with 10 bases between the two germline ends. The CDR3 contains 11 residues. Germline V CDR1 and CDR2: MNHEY, SVGAGI.

This clone is a singleton in its sample. This chain connects TRBV15 to TRBJ2-3, with TRBD2 identical over 7 bases. Germline V gene data show CDR1 as LNHNV and CDR2 as YYDKDF (reference sequence). Losses at the gene ends were 5 bases for V and 6 bases for J; bases not matched to a gene: 8. The CDR3 has 14 residues. The CDR3 region has the DNA TGTGCCACCAGCCCGGGGAGGGGTGGGGATACGCAGTATTTT. Protein sequence: CATSPGRGGDTQYF.

The V gene is TRBV9, the J gene TRBJ2-3; 11 nucleotides match TRBD1. With 2 bases clipped from V and 4 bases from J, the junction kept 9 bases outside the gene matches. Per germline, CDR1 SGDLS and CDR2 YYNGEE. The CDR3 contains 17 residues. The CDR3 here is CASSVQGTGGPSDTQYF. Here the CDR3 DNA reads TGTGCCAGCAGCGTGCAAGGGACAGGGGGTCCTTCAGATACGCAGTATTTT.

The chain couples TRBV13 to TRBJ2-3; D is undetermined. The CDR3 is made up of 13 amino acids. CDR1 is PRHDT, CDR2 FYEKMQ, per germline (reference sequence). Trimming shortened V by 5 bases and J by 1 base, and 7 bases separated the two germline ends. The CDR3 reads CASSPWGTDTQYF. The CDR3 DNA is TGTGCCAGCAGCCCGTGGGGCACAGATACGCAGTATTTT.

This rearrangement joins TRBV7-2 to TRBJ2-3; 7 nucleotides line up with TRBD2. J was trimmed by 3 bases and V by 1 base; bases with no gene match: 1. This CDR3 comprises 14 residues. CDR1 is SGHTA and CDR2 is FQGNSA in the germline V gene. Written as DNA, the CDR3 is TGTGCCAGCAGCTTAGGGACTAGGACAGATACGCAGTATTTT. As protein: CASSLGTRTDTQYF.

The rearrangement uses TRBV2 and TRBJ1-4; no reliable D call. Trimming pared 6 bases from V and 0 bases from J, leaving 14 bases between. The CDR3 has 16 residues. CDR1 and CDR2 (germline): SNHLY, FYNNEI. This CDR3 is CASRATTGTTNEKLFF. The CDR3 DNA follows: TGTGCCAGCAGAGCCACCACCGGAACAACTAATGAAAAACTGTTTTTT.

This clone was seen more than once but under ten times. This chain joins TRBV30 and TRBJ1-6, with a possible D match to TRBD1 (5 bases). The CDR3 runs 13 residues. In germline, CDR1 is GTSNPN, CDR2 SVGIG (reference sequence). The V end lost 0 bases, the J end lost 7 bases, and 7 bases lay between the germline ends. DNA for the CDR3: TGTGCCTGGAGTGTAGGGACGAATTCACCCCTCCACTTT. Translation: CAWSVGTNSPLHF.

This chain links TRBV28 with TRBJ1-2; unclear D gene. Germline V gene lookup returns CDR1 MDHEN and CDR2 SYDVKM. Between the trimmed V and J ends, which lost 2 bases and 7 bases, there was a span of 14 bases. The length of the CDR3 is 14 residues. The DNA of the CDR3 is TGTGCCAGCAGTTTAGGGGAGGACGTGTCTGGCTACACCTTC. Encoded protein: CASSLGEDVSGYTF.

This chain links TRBV18 with TRBJ1-2, with unresolved D. Germline lookup yields CDR1 KGHSH and CDR2 LQKENI. The CDR3 is 18 amino acids. Trimming shortened V by 1 base and J by 1 base, and 19 bases separated the two germline ends. This CDR3 reads CASSPLSSAYPDNYGYTF. DNA for the CDR3: TGTGCCAGCTCACCACTGAGCTCAGCCTACCCGGATAACTATGGCTACACCTTC.

The V call is TRBV7-2, the J call TRBJ1-6; tentative D call: TRBD1 (6 bases). Germline CDR1 reads SGHTA; CDR2 reads FQGNSA. V was clipped by 3 bases and J by 10 bases, with 13 bases between them. The CDR3 consists of 14 residues. The CDR3 region has the DNA TGTGCCAGCAGCTTTTCAGGGGTGGAGTCACCCCTCCACTTT. It translates to CASSFSGVESPLHF.

J is TRBJ2-2 and V is TRBV6-6, with 9 bases matching TRBD2. V trimming: 5 bases; J trimming: 6 bases; junction bases outside the gene matches: 7. CDR1 MNHNY and CDR2 SVGAGI come from the germline V gene (reference sequence). The CDR3 is 15 residues long. The DNA for the CDR3 is TGTGCCAGCAGTAATCGCGGGGGGGGAGCCGGGGAGCTGTTTTTT. Protein product: CASSNRGGGAGELFF.

This chain joins TRBV2 and TRBJ2-2, with D unresolved. The germline V gene encodes CDR1 SNHLY and CDR2 FYNNEI. The CDR3 spans 15 residues. The germline V and J ends were trimmed by 3 bases and 5 bases, with 13 bases remaining between them. This chain's CDR3 is CASSESPQPTGELFF. DNA for the CDR3: TGTGCCAGCAGTGAGTCCCCCCAGCCTACCGGGGAGCTGTTTTTT.

The chain is built from TRBV11-2 and TRBJ2-2, with D perhaps TRBD2 (6 bases). V was cut by 1 base and J by 0 bases, with 12 bases left in between. CDR3 length: 17 amino acids. The germline V gene encodes CDR1 SGHAT and CDR2 FQNNGV. CDR3 sequence (DNA): TGTGCCAGCAGCTTAGCCTCAGGAGGGGCGAACACCGGGGAGCTGTTTTTT. It yields the protein CASSLASGGANTGELFF.

The chain recombines TRBV6-5 with TRBJ2-2; D might be TRBD2 (5 bases). Germline loops: CDR1 MNHEY, CDR2 SVGAGI. This CDR3 region has 16 residues. The V end lost 0 bases, the J end lost 6 bases, and 14 bases lay between the germline ends. CDR3 in DNA: TGTGCCAGCAGTTACTCGAGCCCGGGGAAGGCCGGGGAGCTGTTTTTT. Its translation is CASSYSSPGKAGELFF.

The chain carries TRBV11-2 and TRBJ2-3; D gene unclear. V lost 1 base and J lost 0, with 5 bases in between. The CDR3 sequence is 14 residues long. The germline V gene has CDR1 SGHAT and CDR2 FQNNGV. The CDR3 DNA sequence: TGTGCCAGCAGCTTAGGGGAAAGCACAGATACGCAGTATTTT. Its translation: CASSLGESTDTQYF.

The chain has TRBV6-6 and TRBJ1-2, with D unresolved. CDR3 length: 16 amino acids. CDR1 MNHNY and CDR2 SVGAGI come from the germline V gene (reference sequence). Trimming took off 7 bases at V and 0 bases at J, with 18 bases between the two ends. CDR3 nucleotides: TGTGCCAGCATCCTTCTGTCCCGTAGTCCTAACTATGGCTACACCTTC. This codes for CASILLSRSPNYGYTF.

In its sample, this clone was seen a few times. The rearrangement uses TRBV18 and TRBJ1-4, with TRBD1 identical over 12 bases. After removal of 3 bases from V and 2 bases from J, the junction contained 1 base not matched to a gene. CDR1 and CDR2 from the germline V gene are KGHSH and LQKENI. The CDR3 length is 16 residues. CDR3 coding DNA: TGTGCCAGCTCACCGGGACAGGGGGCCACTAATGAAAAACTGTTTTTT. It yields the protein CASSPGQGATNEKLFF.

J is TRBJ2-5 and V is TRBV19; the match to TRBD1 covers 7 bases. The CDR3 has 13 amino acids. The germline gives CDR1 LNHDA, CDR2 SQIVND (reference sequence). The ends lost 3 bases at V and 7 bases at J; junction bases unmatched: 5. The CDR3 sequence: CASSIVQGTTQYF. The CDR3, as DNA: TGTGCCAGTAGTATCGTACAGGGGACGACCCAGTACTTC.

The chain uses TRBV5-6 and TRBJ2-7, with TRBD1 matching over 8 bases. V gave up 2 bases and J gave up 6 bases; unmatched junction bases: 7. Germline V gene data show CDR1 as SGHDT and CDR2 as YYEEEE. The CDR3 is 14 amino acids. The CDR3 protein is CASSLLITGGEQYF. The CDR3 coding sequence is TGTGCCAGCAGCTTATTAATTACAGGGGGCGAGCAGTACTTC. The full variable domain, completed using reference TRBV5-6 and TRBJ2-7, is DAGVTQSPTHLIKTRGQQVTLRCSPKSGHDTVSWYQQALGQGPQFIFQYYEEEERQRGNFPDRFSGHQFPNYSSELNVNALLLGDSALYLCASSLLITGGEQYFGPGTRLTVT.

The chain is built from TRBV5-4 and TRBJ1-1; D is perhaps TRBD1 (5 bases). The germline V gene has CDR1 SGHNT and CDR2 YYREEE (reference sequence). Between the trimmed V and J ends, which lost 1 base and 4 bases, there was a span of 14 bases. The CDR3 is 15 residues long. CDR3 in DNA: TGTGCCAGCAGCTTGCCCGGGACCCTAGGCACTGAAGCTTTCTTT. Its protein product is CASSLPGTLGTEAFF.